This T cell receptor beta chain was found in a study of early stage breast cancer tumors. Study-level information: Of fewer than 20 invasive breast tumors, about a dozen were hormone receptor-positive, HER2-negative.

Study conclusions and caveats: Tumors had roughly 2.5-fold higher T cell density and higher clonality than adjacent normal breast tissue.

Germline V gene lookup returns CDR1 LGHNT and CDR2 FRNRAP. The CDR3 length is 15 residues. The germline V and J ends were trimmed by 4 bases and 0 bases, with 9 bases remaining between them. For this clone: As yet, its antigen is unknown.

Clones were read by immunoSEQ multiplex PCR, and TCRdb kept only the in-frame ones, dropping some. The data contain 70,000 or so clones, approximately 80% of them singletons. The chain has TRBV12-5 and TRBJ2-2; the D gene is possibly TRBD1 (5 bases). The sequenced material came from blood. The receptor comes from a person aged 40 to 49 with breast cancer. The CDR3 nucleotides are TGTGCTAGTGGTTGGGCCAGGGCGAACACCGGGGAGCTGTTTTTT. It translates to CASGWARANTGELFF.